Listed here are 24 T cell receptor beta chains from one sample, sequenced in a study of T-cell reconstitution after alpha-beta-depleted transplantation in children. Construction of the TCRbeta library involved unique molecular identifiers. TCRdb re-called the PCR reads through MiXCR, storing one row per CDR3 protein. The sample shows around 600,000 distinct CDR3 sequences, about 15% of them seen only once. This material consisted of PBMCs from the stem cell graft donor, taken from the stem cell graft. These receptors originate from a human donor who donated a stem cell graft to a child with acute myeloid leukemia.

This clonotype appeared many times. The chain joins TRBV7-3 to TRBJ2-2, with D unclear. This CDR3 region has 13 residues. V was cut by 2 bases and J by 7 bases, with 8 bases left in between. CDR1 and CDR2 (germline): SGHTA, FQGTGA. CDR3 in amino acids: CASSLSLGGELFF. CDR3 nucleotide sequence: TGTGCCAGCAGCTTATCTCTCGGCGGGGAGCTGTTTTTT.

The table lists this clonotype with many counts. CDR3 sequence reads: CSARTPRAGTDTQYF. CDR3 bases: TGCAGTGCTAGAACTCCCAGGGCCGGCACAGATACGCAGTATTTT. The chain combines TRBV20-1 with TRBJ2-3; a possible D gene is TRBD1 (5 bases). Trimming removed 2 bases at V and 1 base at J, with 13 bases between. Per the germline V gene, CDR1 is DFQATT and CDR2 is SNEGSKA (reference sequence). CDR3 size: 15 residues.

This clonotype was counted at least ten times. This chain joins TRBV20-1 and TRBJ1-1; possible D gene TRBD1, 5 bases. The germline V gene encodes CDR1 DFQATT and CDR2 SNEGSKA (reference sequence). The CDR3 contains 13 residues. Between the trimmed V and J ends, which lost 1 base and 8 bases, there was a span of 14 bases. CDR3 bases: TGCAGTGCTAGAGCAGAGACAGTGGGCGAAGCTTTCTTT. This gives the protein CSARAETVGEAFF.

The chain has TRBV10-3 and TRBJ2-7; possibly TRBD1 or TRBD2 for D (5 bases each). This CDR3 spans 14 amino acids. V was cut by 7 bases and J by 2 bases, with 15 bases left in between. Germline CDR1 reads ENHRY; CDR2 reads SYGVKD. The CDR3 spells CAITRDVGAYEQYF. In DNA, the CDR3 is TGTGCCATCACCCGGGACGTAGGAGCCTACGAGCAGTACTTC.

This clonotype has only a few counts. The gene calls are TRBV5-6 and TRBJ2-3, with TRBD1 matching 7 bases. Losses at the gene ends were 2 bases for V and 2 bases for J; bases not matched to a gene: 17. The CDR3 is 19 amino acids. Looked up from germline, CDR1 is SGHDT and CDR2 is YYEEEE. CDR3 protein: CASSFWGSLATGSTDTQYF. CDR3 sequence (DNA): TGTGCCAGCAGCTTCTGGGGCTCACTTGCGACAGGGTCCACAGATACGCAGTATTTT.

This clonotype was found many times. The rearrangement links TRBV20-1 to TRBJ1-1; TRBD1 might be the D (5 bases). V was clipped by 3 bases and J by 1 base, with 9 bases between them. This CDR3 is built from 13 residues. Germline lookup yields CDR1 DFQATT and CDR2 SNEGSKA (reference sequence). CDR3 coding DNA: TGCAGTGCTAGCGGCGGGGCGAACACTGAAGCTTTCTTT. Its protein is CSASGGANTEAFF.

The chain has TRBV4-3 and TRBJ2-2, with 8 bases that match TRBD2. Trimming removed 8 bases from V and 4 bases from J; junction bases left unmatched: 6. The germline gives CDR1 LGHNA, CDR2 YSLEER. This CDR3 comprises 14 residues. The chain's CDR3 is CASRSGGATGELFF. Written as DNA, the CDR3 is TGCGCCAGCCGGAGCGGGGGCGCCACCGGGGAGCTGTTTTTT.

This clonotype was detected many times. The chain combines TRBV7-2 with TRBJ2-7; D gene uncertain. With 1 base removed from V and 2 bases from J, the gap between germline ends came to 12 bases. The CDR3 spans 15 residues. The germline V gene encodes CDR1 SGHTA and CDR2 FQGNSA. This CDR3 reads CASSLGSGSPYEQYF. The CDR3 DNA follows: TGTGCCAGCAGCTTAGGGTCGGGTTCTCCCTACGAGCAGTACTTC.

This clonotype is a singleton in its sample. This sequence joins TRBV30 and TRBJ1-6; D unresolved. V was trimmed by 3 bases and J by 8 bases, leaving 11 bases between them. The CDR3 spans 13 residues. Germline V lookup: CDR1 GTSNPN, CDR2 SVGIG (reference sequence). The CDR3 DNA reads TGTGCCTGGAGAGTGGGTTCGGATTCACCCCTCCACTTT. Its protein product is CAWRVGSDSPLHF.

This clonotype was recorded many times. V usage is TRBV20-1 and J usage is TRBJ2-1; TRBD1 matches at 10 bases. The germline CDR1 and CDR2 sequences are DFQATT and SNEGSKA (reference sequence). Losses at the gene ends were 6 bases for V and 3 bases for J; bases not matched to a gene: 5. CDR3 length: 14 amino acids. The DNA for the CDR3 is TGCAGTGCCTCGGGACAGGGGATCTACAATGAGCAGTTCTTC. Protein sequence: CSASGQGIYNEQFF.

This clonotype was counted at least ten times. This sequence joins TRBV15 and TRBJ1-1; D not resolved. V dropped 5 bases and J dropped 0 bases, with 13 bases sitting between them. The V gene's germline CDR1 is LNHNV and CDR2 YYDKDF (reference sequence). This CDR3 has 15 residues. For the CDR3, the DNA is TGTGCCACCAGCGTGTTCTTGGGCGTGAACACTGAAGCTTTCTTT. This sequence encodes CATSVFLGVNTEAFF.

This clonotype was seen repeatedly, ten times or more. The CDR3 here is CSASTGQAFF. CDR3 in DNA: TGCAGTGCTAGTACCGGACAAGCTTTCTTT. The rearrangement uses TRBV20-1 and TRBJ1-1; D remains ambiguous. This CDR3 is built from 10 residues. Germline V gene data show CDR1 as DFQATT and CDR2 as SNEGSKA (reference sequence). V was trimmed by 3 bases and J by 9 bases, leaving 8 bases between them.

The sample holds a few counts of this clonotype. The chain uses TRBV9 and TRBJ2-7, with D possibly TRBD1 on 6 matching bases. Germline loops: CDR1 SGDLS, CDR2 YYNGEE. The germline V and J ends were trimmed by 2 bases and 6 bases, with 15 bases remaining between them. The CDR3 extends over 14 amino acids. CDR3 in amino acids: CASSVRDTQIEQYV. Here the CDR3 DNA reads TGTGCCAGCAGCGTCCGGGACACCCAGATCGAGCAGTACGTC.

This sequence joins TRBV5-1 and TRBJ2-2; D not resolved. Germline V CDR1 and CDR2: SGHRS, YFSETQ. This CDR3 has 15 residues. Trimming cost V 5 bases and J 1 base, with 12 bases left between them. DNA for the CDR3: TGCGCCAGCAGAGGAGCCAGTATGAACACCGGGGAGCTGTTTTTT. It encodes CASRGASMNTGELFF.

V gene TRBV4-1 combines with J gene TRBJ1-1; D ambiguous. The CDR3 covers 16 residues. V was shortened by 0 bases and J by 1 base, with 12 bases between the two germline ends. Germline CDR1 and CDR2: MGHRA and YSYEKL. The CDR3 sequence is CASSQDRLTGNTEAFF. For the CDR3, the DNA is TGCGCCAGCAGCCAAGATCGTCTCACTGGGAACACTGAAGCTTTCTTT.

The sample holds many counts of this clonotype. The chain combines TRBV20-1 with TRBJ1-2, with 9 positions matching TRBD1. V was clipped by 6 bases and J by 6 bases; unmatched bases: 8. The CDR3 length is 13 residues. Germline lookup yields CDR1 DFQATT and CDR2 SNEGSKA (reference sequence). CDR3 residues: CSAENRGRDGYTF. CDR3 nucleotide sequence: TGCAGTGCGGAGAACAGGGGGCGAGATGGCTACACCTTC.

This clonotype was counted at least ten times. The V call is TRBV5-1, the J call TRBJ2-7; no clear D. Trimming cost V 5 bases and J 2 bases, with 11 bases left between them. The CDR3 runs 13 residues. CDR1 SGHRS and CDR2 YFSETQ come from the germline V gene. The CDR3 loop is CASRLNSAYEQYV. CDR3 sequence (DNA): TGCGCCAGCAGACTAAACAGTGCCTACGAGCAGTACGTC.

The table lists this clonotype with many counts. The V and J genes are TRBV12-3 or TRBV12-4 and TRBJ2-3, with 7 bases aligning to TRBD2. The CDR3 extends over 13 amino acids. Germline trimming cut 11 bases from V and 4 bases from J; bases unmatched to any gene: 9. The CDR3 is CAVLRGMADTQYF. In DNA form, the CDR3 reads TGTGCCGTACTGCGGGGGATGGCAGATACGCAGTATTTT.

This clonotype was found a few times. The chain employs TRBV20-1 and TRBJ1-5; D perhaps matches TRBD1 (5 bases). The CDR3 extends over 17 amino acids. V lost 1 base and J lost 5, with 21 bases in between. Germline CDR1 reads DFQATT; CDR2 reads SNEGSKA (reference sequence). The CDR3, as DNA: TGCAGTGCTAGAGCTCCGCCCACCACAGGCCCCCATCAGCCCCAGCATTTT. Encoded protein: CSARAPPTTGPHQPQHF.

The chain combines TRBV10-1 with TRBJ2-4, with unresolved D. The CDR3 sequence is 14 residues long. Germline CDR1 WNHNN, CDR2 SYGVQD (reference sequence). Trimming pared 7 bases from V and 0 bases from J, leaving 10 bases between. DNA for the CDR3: TGCGCCAGCATCCTAAGGGCAGCCAAAAACATTCAGTACTTC. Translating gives CASILRAAKNIQYF.

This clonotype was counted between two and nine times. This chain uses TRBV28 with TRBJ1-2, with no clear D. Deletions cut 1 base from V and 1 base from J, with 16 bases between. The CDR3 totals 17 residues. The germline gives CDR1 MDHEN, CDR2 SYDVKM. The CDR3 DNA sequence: TGTGCCAGCAGTTTATCAGGCACTTTTAGGGTTAACTATGGCTACACCTTC. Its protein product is CASSLSGTFRVNYGYTF.

The CDR3, as DNA: TGCAGTGCCGATAGGGGGACCTACGAGCAGTACGTC. Protein product: CSADRGTYEQYV. The chain combines TRBV20-1 with TRBJ2-7; the D gene is possibly TRBD1 (6 bases). This CDR3 region has 12 residues. V lost 6 bases and J lost 2, with 11 bases in between. Germline assignment: CDR1 DFQATT and CDR2 SNEGSKA (reference sequence).

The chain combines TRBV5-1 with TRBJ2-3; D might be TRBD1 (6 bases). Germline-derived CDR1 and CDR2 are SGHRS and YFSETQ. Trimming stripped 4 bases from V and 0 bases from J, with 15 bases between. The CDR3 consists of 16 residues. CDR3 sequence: CASSTGFDTSTDTQYF. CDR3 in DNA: TGCGCCAGCAGCACAGGGTTCGATACTAGCACAGATACGCAGTATTTT.

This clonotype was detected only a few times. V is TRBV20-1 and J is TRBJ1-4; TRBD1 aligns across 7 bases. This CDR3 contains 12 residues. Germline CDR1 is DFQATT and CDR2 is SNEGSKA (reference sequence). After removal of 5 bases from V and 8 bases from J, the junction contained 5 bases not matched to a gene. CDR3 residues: CSAPGDSEKLFF. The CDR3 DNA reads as TGCAGTGCTCCTGGGGACAGCGAAAAACTGTTTTTT.